The text below deals with one T cell receptor beta chain. TCRdb used MiXCR to reprocess the 5' RACE reads, holding one entry per CDR3 protein. This repertoire shows under 700,000 distinct CDR3 sequences, around 21% found once; its top ten account for approximately 13%. This record comes from a study of T-cell memory formation after mild COVID-19. Germline values: CDR1 SGHRS, CDR2 YFSETQ. Trimming left V 0 bases short and J 5 bases short, with 11 bases between. This CDR3 spans 14 amino acids. The V gene is TRBV5-1, the J gene TRBJ1-1; D is uncertain. This receptor was identified in an adult woman who had mild COVID-19 (a few samples of this study predate the infection). Cell type and time point are not known. Input material: PBMCs or a T cell subset sorted from them (not recorded which). CDR3 in amino acids: CASSLGDGKTEAFF. CDR3 DNA: TGCGCCAGCAGCTTGGGCGATGGGAAAACTGAAGCTTTCTTT.